The entry that follows covers one T cell receptor beta chain sequence. The protocol was immunoSEQ multiplex PCR, while the TCRdb copy is restricted to in-frame clones and leaves out a portion. The data contain about 73,000 clones, around 93% of them singletons. The sample originates from a study of technical replicates of blood from a handful of donors. The trim removed 5 bases at V and 0 bases at J, leaving 24 bases unmatched. CDR1 and CDR2 from the germline V gene are MNHEY and SMNVEV (reference sequence). The CDR3 loop spans 21 amino acids. Sequenced input: T cells isolated from PBMCs. The sequence was obtained from a human donor in good health. The chain is built from TRBV27 and TRBJ2-7; 8 bases match TRBD2. The chain's CDR3 is CASSLLSPLAGSTLSSYEQYF. As DNA, the CDR3 is TGTGCCAGCAGTCTCCTTTCTCCTCTAGCGGGCTCAACTCTCAGCTCCTACGAGCAGTACTTC.